This T cell receptor (beta chain) was recorded in a study of T-cell memory formation after mild COVID-19. General study results and limits: Clones that got smaller from day 15 to 85 had even CD4/CD8, while clones growing later tipped toward CD4+.

To note about this clonotype: The antigen is undetermined.

Using its own MiXCR run on the 5' RACE reads, TCRdb lists one record per CDR3 protein. The sample lists some 130,000 distinct CDR3 sequences, 15% to 20% occurring once. The germline V and J ends were trimmed by 2 bases and 5 bases, with 6 bases remaining between them. The CDR3 covers 12 residues. Germline CDR1 SGHTA, CDR2 FQGNSA. Sequenced material: PBMCs or a T cell subset sorted from them (not recorded which). This clonotype was sampled from a man aged 18 to 30 who had mild COVID-19 (a few samples of this study predate the infection). Cell type and time point are not known. The gene calls are TRBV7-2 and TRBJ2-5; the D is unclear. The CDR3 nucleotides are TGTGCCAGCAGCTTACTTCCCGAGACCCAGTACTTC. Protein product: CASSLLPETQYF.